This T cell receptor beta chain was recorded in a study of T-cell memory formation after mild COVID-19. This CDR3 spans 15 amino acids. The V gene end was trimmed by 6 bases and the J gene end by 7 bases; junction bases not matched to a gene: 8. Germline V gene sequence: CDR1 MNHEY, CDR2 SVGEGT. This clonotype was recorded once. Its antigen remains unknown. MiXCR, run by TCRdb on the 5' RACE reads, gives a single entry per CDR3 protein. The table records under 650,000 distinct CDR3 sequences, 18% of them present only once. General study results and limits: Chiefly within CM and EM were the contracting CD4+ clones; CD8+ ones were within EMRA.

This rearrangement joins TRBV6-2 or TRBV6-3 to TRBJ2-1; 11 bases align to TRBD2. This receptor was obtained from an adult woman who had mild COVID-19 (a few samples of this study predate the infection). Cell type and time point are not known. Sequenced sample: PBMCs or a T cell subset sorted from them (not recorded which). The CDR3 region has the DNA TGTGCCAGCAGAGTAGCGGGAGGGCCGAGGAATGAGCAGTTCTTC. Its protein is CASRVAGGPRNEQFF.